Each of the 32 T cell receptor beta chains below was sequenced from the same sample in a study of multiple sclerosis patients with progressive multifocal leukoencephalopathy. Described time point: before natalizumab initiation. TCRdb's copy holds only in-frame clones and misses some; the assay was immunoSEQ multiplex PCR. The table has approximately 26,000 clones, approximately 90% seen once. Sequencing was performed on PBMCs. The receptors derive from a human donor with multiple sclerosis.

This sequence joins TRBV6-5 and TRBJ2-7, with TRBD2 matching 7 bases. J lost 4 bases, V lost 2 bases, and 5 bases had no gene match. The CDR3 extends over 14 amino acids. Germline-derived CDR1 and CDR2 are MNHEY and SVGAGI. In DNA form, the CDR3 reads TGTGCCAGCAGTTACCCAGCGGGGAGATACGAGCAGTACTTC. Protein sequence: CASSYPAGRYEQYF.

The gene calls are TRBV10-3 and TRBJ1-6, with TRBD1 as a possible D gene (6 bases). This CDR3 region has 17 residues. The germline gives CDR1 ENHRY, CDR2 SYGVKD. V dropped 6 bases and J dropped 0 bases, with 15 bases sitting between them. CDR3 loop: CAIRRQVSSSYNSPLHF. The DNA of the CDR3 is TGTGCCATCAGGAGACAGGTTTCTAGCTCCTATAATTCACCCCTCCACTTT.

The CDR3, as DNA: TGTGCCAGCAGTCCCTTTTTGGCTAGCACAGATACGCAGTATTTT. Translating it yields CASSPFLASTDTQYF. The chain uses TRBV27 and TRBJ2-3; D gene ambiguous. CDR1 is MNHEY, CDR2 SMNVEV, per germline (reference sequence). The germline V and J ends were trimmed by 5 bases and 0 bases, with 12 bases remaining between them. There are 15 residues in the CDR3.

V and J are TRBV30 and TRBJ2-2; D tentatively fits TRBD1 or TRBD2 (5 bases each). The CDR3 totals 12 residues. Germline V gene lookup returns CDR1 GTSNPN and CDR2 SVGIG (reference sequence). Trimming pared 4 bases from V and 4 bases from J, leaving 7 bases between. The CDR3 region is CAWNGGTGELFF. DNA of the CDR3: TGTGCCTGGAATGGGGGCACCGGGGAGCTGTTTTTT.

The V and J genes are TRBV15 and TRBJ2-7; 8 bases fit TRBD1. The V and J ends lost 0 bases and 1 base, in that order; junction bases with no gene match: 8. Germline CDR1 LNHNV, CDR2 YYDKDF (reference sequence). The CDR3 consists of 17 residues. CDR3: CATSRDLGQGRSYEQYF. CDR3 nucleotides: TGTGCCACCAGCAGAGACCTTGGACAGGGTAGGTCCTACGAGCAGTACTTC. The variable domain in full, with the rest retrieved from reference TRBV15 and TRBJ2-7, is DAMVIQNPRYQVTQFGKPVTLSCSQTLNHNVMYWYQQKSSQAPKLLFHYYDKDFNNEADTPDNFQSRRPNTSFCFLDIRSPGLGDTAMYLCATSRDLGQGRSYEQYFGPGTRLTVT.

The V call is TRBV28, the J call TRBJ1-5; 7 nucleotides agree with TRBD1. CDR1 MDHEN and CDR2 SYDVKM come from the germline V gene. V gave up 2 bases and J gave up 7 bases; unmatched junction bases: 2. This CDR3 region has 13 residues. The CDR3 sequence: CASSLGRGQPQHF. DNA of the CDR3: TGTGCCAGCAGTTTAGGCAGGGGGCAGCCCCAGCATTTT.

This clone came up once. This chain links TRBV4-2 with TRBJ1-5; 8 nucleotides line up with TRBD1. Germline V gives CDR1 LGHNA, CDR2 YNFKEQ. Trimming took 3 bases from V and 4 from J; bases not matched to a gene: 2. The CDR3 loop spans 14 amino acids. In nucleotides, the CDR3 is TGTGCCAGCAGCCAGGGGGACAGGAATCAGCCCCAGCATTTT. Protein sequence: CASSQGDRNQPQHF.

J is TRBJ2-2 and V is TRBV7-9; 7 bases are shared with TRBD1. In germline, CDR1 is SEHNR, CDR2 FQNEAQ (reference sequence). This CDR3 has 16 residues. V dropped 5 bases and J dropped 3; count of bases not matched to a gene: 9. The CDR3 DNA sequence: TGTGCCAGCAGCACAAAGCTAGACAGGGACACCGGGGAGCTGTTTTTT. As protein: CASSTKLDRDTGELFF.

The gene calls are TRBV2 and TRBJ2-5; D not resolved. The J call may be in error: the DNA end matches TRBJ2-7 better. The CDR3 length is 11 residues. Germline-derived CDR1 and CDR2 are SNHLY and FYNNEI. As DNA, the CDR3 is TGTGCCAGCAGTCCGAACTACGAGCAGTACTTC. It codes for CASSPNYEQYF.

V and J are TRBV11-2 and TRBJ2-7; 8 bases map to TRBD2. Per germline, CDR1 SGHAT and CDR2 FQNNGV. The CDR3 has 12 residues. Trimming took 6 bases from V and 6 from J; bases not matched to a gene: 4. The CDR3 protein is CASRMTSAEQYF. The CDR3 DNA sequence: TGTGCCAGCAGGATGACTAGCGCCGAGCAGTACTTC.

V usage is TRBV4-3 and J usage is TRBJ1-1; D possibly corresponds to TRBD1 (5 bases). Germline assignment: CDR1 LGHNA and CDR2 YSLEER. The CDR3 has 16 residues. Trimming removed 0 bases from V and 4 bases from J, with 15 bases in between. The CDR3 DNA reads as TGCGCCAGCAGCCAAGATCTACAGGCCTATTCCACTGAAGCTTTCTTT. Its translation is CASSQDLQAYSTEAFF.

The V gene is TRBV2, the J gene TRBJ1-4, with TRBD1 as a possible D gene (6 bases). Trimming stripped 6 bases from V and 0 bases from J, with 8 bases between. The CDR3 runs 14 residues. Germline assignment: CDR1 SNHLY and CDR2 FYNNEI. For the CDR3, the DNA is TGTGCCAGCAGGGGGGCTGCAACTAATGAAAAACTGTTTTTT. This gives the protein CASRGAATNEKLFF.

This clone was found once. One end of the junction is discordant with germline, which a read error may explain. Other DNA sequences in the same sample also yield this CDR3. The rearrangement links TRBV6-1 to TRBJ2-1; 12 nucleotides agree with TRBD1. The CDR3 length is 16 residues. Germline V gene sequence: CDR1 MNHNS, CDR2 SASEGT. CDR3 protein: CASSGPGQGANNEQFF. Written as DNA, the CDR3 is TGCGCCAGCAGTGGCCCGGGACAGGGGGCCAACAATGAGCAGTTCTTC.

The chain recombines TRBV10-3 with TRBJ2-3; maybe TRBD2 (5 bases). The CDR3 totals 14 residues. Trimming stripped 4 bases from V and 2 bases from J, with 10 bases between. The germline V gene encodes CDR1 ENHRY and CDR2 SYGVKD. In DNA, the CDR3 is TGTGCCATCAGTGCGGGGTGGGACACAGATACGCAGTATTTT. Amino acid sequence: CAISAGWDTDTQYF.

This rearrangement joins TRBV30 to TRBJ2-3; 11 positions agree with TRBD2. V lost 6 bases and J lost 0; bases outside the gene matches: 11. The germline V gene has CDR1 GTSNPN and CDR2 SVGIG (reference sequence). This CDR3 is built from 17 residues. CDR3 amino acids: CACSSGGLDPSTDTQYF. The DNA for the CDR3 is TGTGCCTGTTCTAGCGGGGGGCTTGACCCTAGCACAGATACGCAGTATTTT.

The V and J genes are TRBV4-1 and TRBJ1-5, with D unresolved. There are 17 residues in the CDR3. Germline lookup yields CDR1 MGHRA and CDR2 YSYEKL. The V end was cut by 0 bases, the J end by 2 bases, with 14 bases between. As DNA, the CDR3 is TGCGCCAGCAGCCAAGAAGAGGGAATCTTCGGCAATCAGCCCCAGCATTTT. It translates to CASSQEEGIFGNQPQHF.

The gene calls are TRBV6-5 and TRBJ2-5, with 12 bases fitting TRBD2. This CDR3 region has 16 residues. Per the germline V gene, CDR1 is MNHEY and CDR2 is SVGAGI. Trimming cost V 0 bases and J 9 bases; bases outside gene matches: 8. The CDR3: CASSYSGLAGLVAQYF. The CDR3 coding sequence is TGTGCCAGCAGTTACTCGGGACTAGCGGGCCTAGTGGCCCAGTACTTC.

The V gene is TRBV5-1, the J gene TRBJ1-2, with TRBD1 as a possible D gene (5 bases). The CDR3 has 15 amino acids. The V and J ends lost 2 bases and 3 bases respectively, with 14 bases between them. The germline gives CDR1 SGHRS, CDR2 YFSETQ. DNA for the CDR3: TGCGCCAGCAGCTTCGGCCCGTCGGGGGACTATGGCTACACCTTC. It is translated as CASSFGPSGDYGYTF.

The J gene is TRBJ2-1, the V gene TRBV11-1; D perhaps matches TRBD1 (5 bases). The CDR3 sequence is 18 residues long. Germline V gene data show CDR1 as SGHAT and CDR2 as FQDESV (reference sequence). Trimming left V 5 bases short and J 0 bases short, with 20 bases between. CDR3 nucleotide sequence: TGTGCCAGCAGCCCCCGTCGGTTTGAAGACAGCTCCTACAATGAGCAGTTCTTC. This codes for CASSPRRFEDSSYNEQFF.

The chain uses TRBV21-1 and TRBJ1-4. TRBV21-1 is shown as a pseudogene. This CDR3 region has 17 residues. Here the CDR3 reads CAVRPWRGGTRNEKLFF. The CDR3, as DNA: TGTGCCGTCCGGCCCTGGAGGGGAGGGACTCGAAATGAAAAACTGTTTTTT.

The chain combines TRBV13 with TRBJ1-1, with TRBD1 identical over 8 bases. In germline, CDR1 is PRHDT, CDR2 FYEKMQ (reference sequence). V trimming: 5 bases; J trimming: 0 bases; junction bases outside the gene matches: 5. This CDR3 contains 15 residues. The CDR3 nucleotides are TGTGCCAGCAGCCCTGACAGGGGCATGAACACTGAAGCTTTCTTT. Encoded protein: CASSPDRGMNTEAFF.

The chain combines TRBV30 with TRBJ2-7; 9 nucleotides agree with TRBD1. CDR1 and CDR2 (germline): GTSNPN, SVGIG (reference sequence). The CDR3 is 13 amino acids. V trimming: 8 bases; J trimming: 6 bases; junction bases outside the gene matches: 11. The CDR3 spells CATTRDRDVEQYF. CDR3 in DNA: TGTGCCACTACCCGGGACAGGGATGTCGAGCAGTACTTC.

This clone was seen once. The V call is TRBV5-1, the J call TRBJ1-2, with D uncertain. V was shortened by 0 bases and J by 8 bases, with 14 bases between the two germline ends. The CDR3 runs to 14 residues. CDR1 and CDR2 (germline): SGHRS, YFSETQ. This chain's CDR3 is CASSLAGEVGGYTF. The CDR3 DNA reads TGCGCCAGCAGCTTGGCCGGGGAGGTGGGCGGCTACACCTTC. Combining the CDR3 with reference TRBV5-1 and TRBJ1-2 gives the whole variable domain KAGVTQTPRYLIKTRGQQVTLSCSPISGHRSVSWYQQTPGQGLQFLFEYFSETQRNKGNFPGRFSGRQFSNSRSEMNVSTLELGDSALYLCASSLAGEVGGYTFGSGTRLTVV.

The chain couples TRBV7-2 to TRBJ1-1; D is unresolved. V was clipped by 2 bases and J by 1 base, with 5 bases between them. The CDR3 sequence is 13 residues long. Looked up from germline, CDR1 is SGHTA and CDR2 is FQGNSA. CDR3 DNA: TGTGCCAGCAGCTTAACGCAGAACACTGAAGCTTTCTTT. It translates to CASSLTQNTEAFF.

The J gene is TRBJ2-2, the V gene TRBV9; TRBD1 aligns across 7 bases. The CDR3 has 16 amino acids. Trimming cost V 2 bases and J 2 bases; bases outside gene matches: 6. Germline CDR1 reads SGDLS; CDR2 reads YYNGEE. Here the CDR3 reads CASSVYGTDNTGELFF. The DNA of the CDR3 is TGTGCCAGCAGCGTCTACGGGACAGATAACACCGGGGAGCTGTTTTTT.

V and J are TRBV5-1 and TRBJ1-2, with D uncertain. The V end lost 0 bases, the J end lost 6 bases, and 6 bases lay between the germline ends. The CDR3 extends over 12 amino acids. Germline CDR1 reads SGHRS; CDR2 reads YFSETQ. CDR3 region: CASSLARDGYTF. CDR3 bases: TGCGCCAGCAGCTTGGCCCGGGATGGCTACACCTTC.

The chain combines TRBV10-2 with TRBJ1-1; D is undetermined. The CDR3 has 11 amino acids. Trimming took off 6 bases at V and 4 bases at J, with 6 bases between the two ends. Germline CDR1 is WSHSY and CDR2 is SAAADI. The CDR3 region has the DNA TGCGCCAGCAGAGCAGGCACTGAAGCTTTCTTT. Encoded protein: CASRAGTEAFF.

The J gene is TRBJ2-2, the V gene TRBV11-2; 10 bases are a match to TRBD1. Looked up from germline, CDR1 is SGHAT and CDR2 is FQNNGV. The CDR3 loop spans 15 amino acids. The J segment lost 6 bases and the V segment lost 5 bases, leaving 6 bases of the junction unmatched. The CDR3 region is CASSPRDRGAGELFF. The DNA of the CDR3 is TGTGCCAGCAGCCCGCGGGACAGGGGTGCCGGGGAGCTGTTTTTT.

This clone was counted a single time. This chain joins TRBV7-8 and TRBJ2-5; D gene unclear. The DNA end is more similar to TRBJ2-7, so the J call may be wrong. The germline CDR1 and CDR2 sequences are SGHVS and FQNEAQ. This CDR3 region has 17 residues. The CDR3 DNA reads as TGTGCCAGCAGCCCCCACCCGTCCGCCAGTGGCCTCGCCGAGCAGTACTTC. Translating gives CASSPHPSASGLAEQYF.

This chain connects TRBV10-3 to TRBJ1-5, with D possibly matching TRBD1 (5 bases). Looked up from germline, CDR1 is ENHRY and CDR2 is SYGVKD. This CDR3 has 13 amino acids. Trimming pared 6 bases from V and 4 bases from J, leaving 10 bases between. The CDR3 region is CAIRDGANQPQHF. The CDR3, as DNA: TGTGCCATCAGAGATGGGGCTAATCAGCCCCAGCATTTT.

The chain employs TRBV28 and TRBJ2-7; a possible D gene is TRBD1 (6 bases). The CDR3 covers 14 residues. Germline V gene lookup returns CDR1 MDHEN and CDR2 SYDVKM. V was clipped by 2 bases and J by 5 bases, with 13 bases between them. This CDR3 is CASSLIRRGDEQYF. The CDR3 nucleotides read TGTGCCAGCAGTTTAATTCGCAGGGGCGACGAGCAGTACTTC.

This chain joins TRBV5-1 and TRBJ1-5, with D maybe TRBD1 (6 bases). Germline V gene lookup returns CDR1 SGHRS and CDR2 YFSETQ. The CDR3 has 16 residues. The germline V and J ends were trimmed by 2 bases and 3 bases, with 15 bases remaining between them. The CDR3 sequence: CASSFQTGVNNQPQHF. CDR3 bases: TGCGCCAGCAGCTTCCAGACAGGAGTTAACAATCAGCCCCAGCATTTT. The full variable domain, completed using reference TRBV5-1 and TRBJ1-5, is KAGVTQTPRYLIKTRGQQVTLSCSPISGHRSVSWYQQTPGQGLQFLFEYFSETQRNKGNFPGRFSGRQFSNSRSEMNVSTLELGDSALYLCASSFQTGVNNQPQHFGDGTRLSIL.